This T cell receptor (beta chain) was recorded in a study of cytomegalovirus exposure and HLA in healthy donors. With 60 Vbeta and 13 Jbeta primers, the PCR was carried out. Here immunoSEQ multiplex PCR was the method, and the copy in TCRdb shows in-frame clones only, minus some. Here the sample spans under 200,000 clones, about 64% being singletons. Germline values: CDR1 LGHNA, CDR2 YNFKEQ. CDR3 length: 16 amino acids. The V gene lost 1 base and the J gene lost 2 bases, with 14 bases spanning the gap. The V and J genes are TRBV4-2 and TRBJ1-2; no clear D. The TCR comes from a man aged 50 to 59 in good health and CMV-seronegative. The sample comprised PBMCs. The CDR3, as DNA: TGTGCCAGCAGCCAAGCCTCTGCAGGTACCAACTATGGCTACACCTTC. This codes for CASSQASAGTNYGYTF.